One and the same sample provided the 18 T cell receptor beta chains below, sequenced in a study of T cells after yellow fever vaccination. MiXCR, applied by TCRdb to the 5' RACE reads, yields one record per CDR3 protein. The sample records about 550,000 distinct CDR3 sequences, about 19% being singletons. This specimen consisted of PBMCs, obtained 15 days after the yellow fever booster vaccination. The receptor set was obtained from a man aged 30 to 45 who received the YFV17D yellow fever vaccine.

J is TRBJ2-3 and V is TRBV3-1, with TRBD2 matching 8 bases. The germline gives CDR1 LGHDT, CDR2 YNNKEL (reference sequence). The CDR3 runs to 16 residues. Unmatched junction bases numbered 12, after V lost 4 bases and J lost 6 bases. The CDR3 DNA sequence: TGTGCCAGCAGCCGAAGACGGACGGGAGGGGTCGATACGCAGTATTTT. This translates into CASSRRRTGGVDTQYF.

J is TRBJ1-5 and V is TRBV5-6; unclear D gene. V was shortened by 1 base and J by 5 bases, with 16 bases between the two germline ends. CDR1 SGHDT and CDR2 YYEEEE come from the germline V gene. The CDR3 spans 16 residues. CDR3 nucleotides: TGTGCCAGCAGCTTGTCGTGGAGGATCGGACATCAGCCCCAGCATTTT. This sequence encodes CASSLSWRIGHQPQHF.

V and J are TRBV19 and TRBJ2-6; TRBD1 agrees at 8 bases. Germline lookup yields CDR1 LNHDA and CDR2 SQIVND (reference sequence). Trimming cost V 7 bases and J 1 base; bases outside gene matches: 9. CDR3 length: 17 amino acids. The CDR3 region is CASTPTGAGSGANVLTF. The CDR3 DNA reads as TGTGCCAGTACCCCGACAGGGGCGGGATCTGGGGCCAACGTCCTGACTTTC.

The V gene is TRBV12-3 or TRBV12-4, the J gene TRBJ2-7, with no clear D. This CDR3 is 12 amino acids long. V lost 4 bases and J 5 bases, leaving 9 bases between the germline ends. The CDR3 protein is CASSSTFNEQYF. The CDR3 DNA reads TGTGCCAGCAGTTCGACGTTTAACGAGCAGTACTTC.

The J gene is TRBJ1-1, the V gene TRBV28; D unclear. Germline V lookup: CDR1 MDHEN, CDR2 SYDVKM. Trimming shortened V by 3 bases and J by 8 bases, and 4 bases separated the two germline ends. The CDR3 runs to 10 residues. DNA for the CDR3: TGTGCCAGCAGTTTCAGGGAAGCTTTCTTT. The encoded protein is CASSFREAFF.

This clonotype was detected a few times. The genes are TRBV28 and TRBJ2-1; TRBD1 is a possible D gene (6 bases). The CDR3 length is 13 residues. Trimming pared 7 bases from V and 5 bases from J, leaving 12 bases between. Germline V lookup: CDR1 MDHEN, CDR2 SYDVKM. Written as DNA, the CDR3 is TGTGCCAGCACAAGACAGGCGGACAATGAGCAGTTCTTC. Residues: CASTRQADNEQFF.

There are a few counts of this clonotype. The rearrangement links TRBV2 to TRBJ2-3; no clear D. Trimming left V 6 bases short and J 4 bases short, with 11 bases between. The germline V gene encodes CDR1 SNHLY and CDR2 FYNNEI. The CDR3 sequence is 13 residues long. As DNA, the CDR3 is TGTGCCAGCAGCCGAGGTAGGGCAGATACGCAGTATTTT. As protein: CASSRGRADTQYF.

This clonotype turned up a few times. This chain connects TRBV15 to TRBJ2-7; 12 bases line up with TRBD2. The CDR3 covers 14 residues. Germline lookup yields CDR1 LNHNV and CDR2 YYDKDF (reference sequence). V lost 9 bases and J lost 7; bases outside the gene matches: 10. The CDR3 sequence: CATRPGLAGGEQYF. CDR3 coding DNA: TGTGCCACTCGCCCGGGACTAGCGGGTGGTGAGCAGTACTTC.

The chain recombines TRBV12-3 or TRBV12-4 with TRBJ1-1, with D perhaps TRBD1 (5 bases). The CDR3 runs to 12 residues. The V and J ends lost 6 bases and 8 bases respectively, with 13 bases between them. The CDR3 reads CASSTGWTEAFF. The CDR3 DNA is TGTGCCAGCAGCACAGGATGGACAGAAGCTTTCTTT.

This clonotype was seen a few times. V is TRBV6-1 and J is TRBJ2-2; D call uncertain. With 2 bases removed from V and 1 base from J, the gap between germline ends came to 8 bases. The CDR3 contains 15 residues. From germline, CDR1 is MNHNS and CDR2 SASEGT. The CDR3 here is CASSEWGWNTGELFF. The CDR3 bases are TGTGCCAGCAGTGAATGGGGTTGGAACACCGGGGAGCTGTTTTTT.

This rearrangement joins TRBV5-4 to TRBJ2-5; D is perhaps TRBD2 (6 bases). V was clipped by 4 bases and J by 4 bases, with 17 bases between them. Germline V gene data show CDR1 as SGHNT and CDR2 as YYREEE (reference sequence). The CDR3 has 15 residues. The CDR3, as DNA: TGTGCCAGCAGCGACGACAGCCTAGCGCGAGAGACCCAGTACTTC. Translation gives CASSDDSLARETQYF.

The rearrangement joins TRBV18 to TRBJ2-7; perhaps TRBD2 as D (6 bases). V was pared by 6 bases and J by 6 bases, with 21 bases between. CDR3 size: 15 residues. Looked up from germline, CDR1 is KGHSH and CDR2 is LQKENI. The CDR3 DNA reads TGTGCCAGCTCTCAGGGCGGGACCACACCTCGCGAGCAGTACTTC. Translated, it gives CASSQGGTTPREQYF.

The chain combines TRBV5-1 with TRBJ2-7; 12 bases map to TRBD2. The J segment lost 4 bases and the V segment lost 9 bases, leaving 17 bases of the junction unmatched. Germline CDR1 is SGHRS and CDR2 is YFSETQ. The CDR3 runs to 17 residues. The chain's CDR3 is CATPCGMTSGSLYEQYF. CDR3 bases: TGCGCCACCCCCTGCGGTATGACTAGCGGGAGCCTGTACGAGCAGTACTTC.

CDR3: CASSPPQSTDTQYF. The CDR3 bases are TGCGCCAGCAGCCCACCTCAGAGCACAGATACGCAGTATTTT. V usage is TRBV5-1 and J usage is TRBJ2-3; D is ambiguous. Per the germline V gene, CDR1 is SGHRS and CDR2 is YFSETQ. The CDR3 is 14 residues long. With 4 bases removed from V and 0 bases from J, the gap between germline ends came to 9 bases.

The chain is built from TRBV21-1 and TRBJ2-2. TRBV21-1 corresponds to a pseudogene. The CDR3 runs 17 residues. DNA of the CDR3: TGTGCCAGCAGCAAAGCTCTAACGGAGCCGAACACCGGGGAGCTGTTTTTT. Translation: CASSKALTEPNTGELFF.

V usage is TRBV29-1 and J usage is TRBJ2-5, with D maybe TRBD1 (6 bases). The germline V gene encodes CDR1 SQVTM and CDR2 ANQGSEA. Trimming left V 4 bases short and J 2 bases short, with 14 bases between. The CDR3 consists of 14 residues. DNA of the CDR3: TGCAGCGTTGGGGGGCAGGCAGCACAAGAGACCCAGTACTTC. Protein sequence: CSVGGQAAQETQYF.

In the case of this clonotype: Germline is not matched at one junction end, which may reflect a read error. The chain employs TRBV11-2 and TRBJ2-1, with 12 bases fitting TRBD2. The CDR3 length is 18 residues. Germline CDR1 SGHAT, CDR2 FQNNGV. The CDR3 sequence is CASNLPGTSGRTYNDQFF. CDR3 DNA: TGTGCCAGCAACCTGCCCGGGACTAGCGGGCGAACCTACAATGATCAGTTCTTC.

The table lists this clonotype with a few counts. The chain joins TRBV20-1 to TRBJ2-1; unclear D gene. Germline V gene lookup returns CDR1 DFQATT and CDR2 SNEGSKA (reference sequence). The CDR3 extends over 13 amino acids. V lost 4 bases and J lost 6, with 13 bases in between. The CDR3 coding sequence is TGCAGTGCTAAAGCTACAGCCTCCAATGAGCAGTTCTTC. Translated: CSAKATASNEQFF.